This T cell receptor (beta chain) was captured in a study of T cell repertoires in cytomegalovirus infection. The overall study: Recently identified HLA-C-restricted and well-studied HLA-B-restricted CMV epitopes were used. The public TCR beta signatures pointed to both CMV infection and matching HLA type. General study results and limits: Within the response measured ex vivo, HLA-C-restricted CMV-specific TCR beta clonotypes were dominant.

TCRdb used MiXCR to reprocess the reads, holding one entry per CDR3 protein. The sample has about 920,000 distinct CDR3 sequences, under 40% seen once. About this clonotype itself: As yet, its antigen is unknown.

This TCR derives from a human donor in good health (CMV status not recorded). Some clones in this sample may be carry-over from other donors' samples. This material consisted of cultured CD8+ T cells from PBMCs, taken from culture after CMV antigen stimulation.

The CDR3 is CASSGTGGDYEQYF. As DNA, the CDR3 is TGTGCCAGCAGCGGGACAGGGGGTGACTACGAGCAGTACTTC. The J gene is TRBJ2-7, the V gene TRBV5-5, with 11 bases matching TRBD1. Germline V gene lookup returns CDR1 SGHKS and CDR2 YYEKEE (reference sequence). The CDR3 loop spans 14 amino acids. After removal of 4 bases from V and 3 bases from J, the junction contained 3 bases not matched to a gene.